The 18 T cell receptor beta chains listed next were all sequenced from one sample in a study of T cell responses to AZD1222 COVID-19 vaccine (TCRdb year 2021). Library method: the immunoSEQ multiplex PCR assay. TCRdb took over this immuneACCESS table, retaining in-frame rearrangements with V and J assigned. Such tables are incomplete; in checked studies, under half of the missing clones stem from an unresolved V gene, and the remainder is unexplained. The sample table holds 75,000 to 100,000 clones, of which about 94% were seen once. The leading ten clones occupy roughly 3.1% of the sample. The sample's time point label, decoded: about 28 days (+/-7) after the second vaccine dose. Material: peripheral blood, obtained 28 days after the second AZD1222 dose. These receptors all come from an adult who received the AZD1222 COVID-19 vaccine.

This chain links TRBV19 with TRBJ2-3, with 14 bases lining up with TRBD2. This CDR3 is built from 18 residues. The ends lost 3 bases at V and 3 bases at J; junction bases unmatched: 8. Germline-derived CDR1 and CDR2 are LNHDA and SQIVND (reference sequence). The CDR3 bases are TGTGCCAGTAGTATCCGACTAGCGGGGGGGCCGGGGACAGATACGCAGTATTTT. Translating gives CASSIRLAGGPGTDTQYF.

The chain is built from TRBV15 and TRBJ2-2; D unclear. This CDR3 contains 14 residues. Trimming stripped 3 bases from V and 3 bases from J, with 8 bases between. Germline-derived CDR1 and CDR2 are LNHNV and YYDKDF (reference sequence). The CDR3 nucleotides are TGTGCCACCAGCAGGACCGATTACACCGGGGAGCTGTTTTTT. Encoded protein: CATSRTDYTGELFF.

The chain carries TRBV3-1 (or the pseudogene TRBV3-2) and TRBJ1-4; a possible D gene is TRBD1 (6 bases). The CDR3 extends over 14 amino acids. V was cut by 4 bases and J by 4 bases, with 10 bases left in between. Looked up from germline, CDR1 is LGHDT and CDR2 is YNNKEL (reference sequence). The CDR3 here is CASSPDSLNEKLFF. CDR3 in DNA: TGTGCCAGCAGCCCGGACAGCCTTAATGAAAAACTGTTTTTT.

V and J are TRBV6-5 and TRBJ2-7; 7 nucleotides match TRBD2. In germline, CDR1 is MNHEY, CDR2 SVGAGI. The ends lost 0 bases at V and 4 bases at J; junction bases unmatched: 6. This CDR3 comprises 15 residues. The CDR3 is CASSYSGTTLYEQYF. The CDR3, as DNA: TGTGCCAGCAGTTACTCTGGGACTACCCTATACGAGCAGTACTTC.

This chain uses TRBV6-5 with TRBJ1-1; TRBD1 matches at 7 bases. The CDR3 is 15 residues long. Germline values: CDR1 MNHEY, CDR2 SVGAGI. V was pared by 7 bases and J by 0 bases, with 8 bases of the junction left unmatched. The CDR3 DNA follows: TGTGCCAGCATTCCCGACAGGGTCATGAACACTGAAGCTTTCTTT. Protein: CASIPDRVMNTEAFF.

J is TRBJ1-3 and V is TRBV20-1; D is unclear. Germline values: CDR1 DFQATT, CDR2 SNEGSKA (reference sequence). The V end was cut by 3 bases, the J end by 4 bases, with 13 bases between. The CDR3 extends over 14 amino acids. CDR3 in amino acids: CSASYRAAGNTIYF. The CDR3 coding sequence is TGCAGTGCTAGTTACCGGGCAGCAGGAAACACCATATATTTT.

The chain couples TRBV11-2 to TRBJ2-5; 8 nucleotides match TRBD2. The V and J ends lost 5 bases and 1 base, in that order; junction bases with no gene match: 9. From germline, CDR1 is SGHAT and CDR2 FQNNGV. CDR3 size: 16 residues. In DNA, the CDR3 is TGTGCCAGCAGCCCCAAGGGACTAGATGCCCAAGAGACCCAGTACTTC. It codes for CASSPKGLDAQETQYF.

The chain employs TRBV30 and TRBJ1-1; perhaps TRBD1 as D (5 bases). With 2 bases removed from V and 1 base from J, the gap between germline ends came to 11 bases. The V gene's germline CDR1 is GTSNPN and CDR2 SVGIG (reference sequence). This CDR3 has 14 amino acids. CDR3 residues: CAWSPRTPNTEAFF. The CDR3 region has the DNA TGTGCCTGGAGTCCAAGGACACCGAACACTGAAGCTTTCTTT. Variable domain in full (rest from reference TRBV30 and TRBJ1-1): SQTIHQWPATLVQPVGSPLSLECTVEGTSNPNLYWYRQAAGRGLQLLFYSVGIGQISSEVPQNLSASRPQDRQFILSSKKLLLSDSGFYLCAWSPRTPNTEAFFGQGTRLTVV.

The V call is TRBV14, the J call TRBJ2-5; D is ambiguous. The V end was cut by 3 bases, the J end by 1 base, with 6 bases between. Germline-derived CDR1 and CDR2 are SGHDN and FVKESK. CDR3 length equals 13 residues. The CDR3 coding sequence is TGTGCCAGCAGCCAGAGTGTCCAAGAGACCCAGTACTTC. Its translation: CASSQSVQETQYF.

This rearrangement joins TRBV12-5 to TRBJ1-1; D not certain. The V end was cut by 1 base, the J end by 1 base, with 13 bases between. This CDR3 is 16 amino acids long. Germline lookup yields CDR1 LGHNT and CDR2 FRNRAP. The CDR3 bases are TGTGCTAGTGGTTTGGAACCAGGTAGTAGGAACACTGAAGCTTTCTTT. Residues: CASGLEPGSRNTEAFF.

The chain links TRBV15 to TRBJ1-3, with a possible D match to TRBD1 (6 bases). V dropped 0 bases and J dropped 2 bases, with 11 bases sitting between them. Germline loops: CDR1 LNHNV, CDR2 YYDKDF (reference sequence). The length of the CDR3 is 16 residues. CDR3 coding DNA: TGTGCCACCAGCAGAGATAGGGGGTCGACTGGAAACACCATATATTTT. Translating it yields CATSRDRGSTGNTIYF.

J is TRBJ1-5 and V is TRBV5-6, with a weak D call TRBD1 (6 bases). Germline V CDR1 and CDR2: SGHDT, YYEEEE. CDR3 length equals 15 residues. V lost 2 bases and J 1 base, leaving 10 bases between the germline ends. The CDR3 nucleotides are TGTGCCAGCAGCTTCGGGGGGCAAAGCAATCAGCCCCAGCATTTT. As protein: CASSFGGQSNQPQHF.

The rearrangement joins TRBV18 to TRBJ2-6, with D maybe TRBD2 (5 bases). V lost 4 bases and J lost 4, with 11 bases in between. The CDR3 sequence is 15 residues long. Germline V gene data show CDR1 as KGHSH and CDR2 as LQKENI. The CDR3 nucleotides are TGTGCCAGCTCACTGGGAGAGTCCGGGGCCAACGTCCTGACTTTC. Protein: CASSLGESGANVLTF.

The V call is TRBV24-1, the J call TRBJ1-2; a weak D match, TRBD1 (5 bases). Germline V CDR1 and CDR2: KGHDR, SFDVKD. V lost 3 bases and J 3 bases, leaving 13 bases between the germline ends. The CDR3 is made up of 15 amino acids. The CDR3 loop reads CATSDAGRSYYGYTF. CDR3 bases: TGTGCCACCAGTGATGCGGGACGCTCCTACTATGGCTACACCTTC.

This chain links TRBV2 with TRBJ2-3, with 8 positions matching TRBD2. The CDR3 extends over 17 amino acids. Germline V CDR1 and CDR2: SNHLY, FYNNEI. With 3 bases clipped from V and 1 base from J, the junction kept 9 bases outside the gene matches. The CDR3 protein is CASSDSGVAGRTDTQYF. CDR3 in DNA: TGTGCCAGCAGTGACAGCGGGGTAGCGGGGCGCACAGATACGCAGTATTTT. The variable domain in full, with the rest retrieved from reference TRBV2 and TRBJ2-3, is EPEVTQTPSHQVTQMGQEVILRCVPISNHLYFYWYRQILGQKVEFLVSFYNNEISEKSEIFDDQFSVERPDGSNFTLKIRSTKLEDSAMYFCASSDSGVAGRTDTQYFGPGTRLTVL.

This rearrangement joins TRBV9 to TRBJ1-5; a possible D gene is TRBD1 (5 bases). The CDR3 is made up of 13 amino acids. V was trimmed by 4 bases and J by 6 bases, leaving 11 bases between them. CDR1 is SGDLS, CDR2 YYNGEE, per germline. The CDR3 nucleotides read TGTGCCAGCAGCATAGGGGCGAGTCAGCCCCAGCATTTT. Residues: CASSIGASQPQHF.

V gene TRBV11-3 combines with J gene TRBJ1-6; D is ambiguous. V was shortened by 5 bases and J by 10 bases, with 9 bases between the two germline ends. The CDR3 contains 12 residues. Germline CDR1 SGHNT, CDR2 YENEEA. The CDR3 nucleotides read TGTGCCAGCAGCCCAACTGGGTCACCCCTCCACTTT. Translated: CASSPTGSPLHF.

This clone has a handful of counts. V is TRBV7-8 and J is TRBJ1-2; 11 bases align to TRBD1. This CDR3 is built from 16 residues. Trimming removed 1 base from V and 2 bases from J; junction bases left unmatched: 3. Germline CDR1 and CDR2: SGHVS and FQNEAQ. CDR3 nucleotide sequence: TGTGCCAGCAGCTTAGTGGGACAGGGGGTCAACTATGGCTACACCTTC. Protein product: CASSLVGQGVNYGYTF. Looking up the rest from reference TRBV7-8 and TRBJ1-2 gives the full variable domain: GAGVSQSPRYKVAKRGQDVALRCDPISGHVSLFWYQQALGQGPEFLTYFQNEAQLDKSGLPSDRFFAERPEGSVSTLKIQRTQQEDSAVYLCASSLVGQGVNYGYTFGSGTRLTVV.